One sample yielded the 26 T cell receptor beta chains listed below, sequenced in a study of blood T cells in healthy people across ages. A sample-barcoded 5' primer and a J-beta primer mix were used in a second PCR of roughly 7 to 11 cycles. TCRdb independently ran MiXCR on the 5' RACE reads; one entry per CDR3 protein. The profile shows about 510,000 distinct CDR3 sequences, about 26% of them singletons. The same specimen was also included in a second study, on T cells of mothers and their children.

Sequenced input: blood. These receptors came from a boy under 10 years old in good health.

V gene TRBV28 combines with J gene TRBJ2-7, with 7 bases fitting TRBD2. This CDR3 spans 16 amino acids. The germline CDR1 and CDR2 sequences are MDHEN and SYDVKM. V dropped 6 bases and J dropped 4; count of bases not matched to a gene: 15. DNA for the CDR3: TGTGCCAGCAGGGAGGGAGGGAGGTATCTCTGGTACGAGCAGTACTTC. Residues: CASREGGRYLWYEQYF. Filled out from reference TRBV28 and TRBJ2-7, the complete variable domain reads DVKVTQSSRYLVKRTGEKVFLECVQDMDHENMFWYRQDPGLGLRLIYFSYDVKMKEKGDIPEGYSVSREKKERFSLILESASTNQTSMYLCASREGGRYLWYEQYFGPGTRLTVT.

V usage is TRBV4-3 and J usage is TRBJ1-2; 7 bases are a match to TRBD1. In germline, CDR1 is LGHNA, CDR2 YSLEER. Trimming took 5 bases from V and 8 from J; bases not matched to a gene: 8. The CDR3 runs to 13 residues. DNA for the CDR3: TGCGCCAGCAGCTCCACAGGGGCGGGGGGCTACACCTTC. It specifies CASSSTGAGGYTF.

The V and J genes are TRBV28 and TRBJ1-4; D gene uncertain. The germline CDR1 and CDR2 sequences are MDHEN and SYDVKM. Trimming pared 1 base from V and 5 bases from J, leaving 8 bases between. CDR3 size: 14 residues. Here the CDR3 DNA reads TGTGCCAGCAGTTTATCCCAGATAAATGAAAAACTGTTTTTT. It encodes CASSLSQINEKLFF.

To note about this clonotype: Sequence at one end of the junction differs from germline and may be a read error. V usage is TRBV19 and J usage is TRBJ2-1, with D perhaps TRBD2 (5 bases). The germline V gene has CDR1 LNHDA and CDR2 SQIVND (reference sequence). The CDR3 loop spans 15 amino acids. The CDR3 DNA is TGCGCCATCCCCGGAACCGGGAACTCCTACAGTGAGCAGTTCTTC. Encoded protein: CAIPGTGNSYSEQFF.

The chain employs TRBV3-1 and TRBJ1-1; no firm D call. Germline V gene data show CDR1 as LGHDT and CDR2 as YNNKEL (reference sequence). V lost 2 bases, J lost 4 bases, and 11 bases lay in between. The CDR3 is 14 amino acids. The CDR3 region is CASSQIGRSTEAFF. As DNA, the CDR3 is TGTGCCAGCAGCCAAATCGGGCGGAGCACTGAAGCTTTCTTT. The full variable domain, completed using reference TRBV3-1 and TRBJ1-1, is DTAVSQTPKYLVTQMGNDKSIKCEQNLGHDTMYWYKQDSKKFLKIMFSYNNKELIINETVPNRFSPKSPDKAHLNLHINSLELGDSAVYFCASSQIGRSTEAFFGQGTRLTVV.

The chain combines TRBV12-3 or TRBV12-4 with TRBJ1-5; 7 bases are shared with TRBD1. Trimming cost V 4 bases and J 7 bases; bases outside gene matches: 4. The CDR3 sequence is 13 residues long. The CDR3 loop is CASSWDSGQPQHF. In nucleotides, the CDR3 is TGTGCCAGCAGTTGGGACAGTGGACAGCCCCAGCATTTT.

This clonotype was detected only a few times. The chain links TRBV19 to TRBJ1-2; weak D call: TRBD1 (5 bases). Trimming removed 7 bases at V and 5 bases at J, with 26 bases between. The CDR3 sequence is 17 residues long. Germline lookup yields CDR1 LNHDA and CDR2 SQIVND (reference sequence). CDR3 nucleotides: TGTGCCAGTACCAAGGGGACTTCGCACCTGAAAAATTATGGCTACACCTTC. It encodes CASTKGTSHLKNYGYTF.

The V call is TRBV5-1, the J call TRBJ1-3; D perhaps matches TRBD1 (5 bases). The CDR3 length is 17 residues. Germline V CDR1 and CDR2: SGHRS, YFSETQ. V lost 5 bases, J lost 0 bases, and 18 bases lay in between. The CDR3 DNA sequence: TGCGCCAGCAGTATGGAGGGGACGGCAAACTCTGGAAACACCATATATTTT. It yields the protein CASSMEGTANSGNTIYF.

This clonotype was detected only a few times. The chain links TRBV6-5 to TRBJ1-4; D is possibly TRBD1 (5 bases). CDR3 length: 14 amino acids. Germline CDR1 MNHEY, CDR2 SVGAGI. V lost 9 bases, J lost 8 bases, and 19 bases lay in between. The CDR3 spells CARVRRGAGEKLFF. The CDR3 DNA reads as TGTGCCAGGGTGCGGCGCGGGGCCGGAGAAAAACTGTTTTTT.

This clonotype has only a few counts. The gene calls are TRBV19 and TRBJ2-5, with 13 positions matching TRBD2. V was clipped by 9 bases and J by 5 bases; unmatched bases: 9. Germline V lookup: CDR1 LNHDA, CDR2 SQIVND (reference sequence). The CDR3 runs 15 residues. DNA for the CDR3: TGTGCCAGCGGACTAGCGGGGGCCCGGGGGGAGACCCAGTACTTC. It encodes CASGLAGARGETQYF.

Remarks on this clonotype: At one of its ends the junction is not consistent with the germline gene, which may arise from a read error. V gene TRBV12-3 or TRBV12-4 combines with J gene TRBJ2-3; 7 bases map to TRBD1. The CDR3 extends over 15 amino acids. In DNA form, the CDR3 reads TGTGCCAGCAGTTTAGAACAGGGTGGGACAGATACGCGGTATTTT. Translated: CASSLEQGGTDTRYF.

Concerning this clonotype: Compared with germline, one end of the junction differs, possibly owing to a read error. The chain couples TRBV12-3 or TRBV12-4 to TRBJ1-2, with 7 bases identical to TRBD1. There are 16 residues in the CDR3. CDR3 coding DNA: TGTGCCAGCAGTCCTAGTCCCCCGGGACAGCCAACACGGGGCGGATTC. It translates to CASSPSPPGQPTRGGF.

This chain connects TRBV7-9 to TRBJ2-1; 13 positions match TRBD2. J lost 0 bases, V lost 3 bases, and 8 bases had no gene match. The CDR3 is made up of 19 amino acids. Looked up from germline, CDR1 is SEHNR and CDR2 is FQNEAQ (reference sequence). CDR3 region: CASSFLGLAGVSSYNEQFF. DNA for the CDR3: TGTGCCAGCAGCTTCCTCGGACTAGCGGGAGTTTCCTCCTACAATGAGCAGTTCTTC.

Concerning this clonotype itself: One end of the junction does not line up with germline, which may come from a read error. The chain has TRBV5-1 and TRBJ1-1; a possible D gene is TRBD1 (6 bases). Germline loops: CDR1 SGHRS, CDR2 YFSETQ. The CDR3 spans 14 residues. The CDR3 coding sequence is TGCGCCAGTGGCAGGGGACCTGCGTTTCCCGAAGTAATCTTT. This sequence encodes CASGRGPAFPEVIF.

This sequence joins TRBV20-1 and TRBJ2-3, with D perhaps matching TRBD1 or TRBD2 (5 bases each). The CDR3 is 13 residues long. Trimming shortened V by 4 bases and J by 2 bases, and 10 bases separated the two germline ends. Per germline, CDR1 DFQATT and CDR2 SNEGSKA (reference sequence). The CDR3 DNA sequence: TGCAGTGCTAAAGGGACCAACACAGATACGCAGTATTTT. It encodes CSAKGTNTDTQYF.

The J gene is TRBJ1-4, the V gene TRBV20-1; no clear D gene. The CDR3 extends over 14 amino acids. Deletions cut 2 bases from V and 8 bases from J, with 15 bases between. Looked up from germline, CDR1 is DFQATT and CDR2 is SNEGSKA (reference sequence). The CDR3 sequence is CSARPPGWEEKLFF. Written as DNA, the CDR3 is TGCAGTGCTAGACCCCCGGGGTGGGAGGAAAAACTGTTTTTT.

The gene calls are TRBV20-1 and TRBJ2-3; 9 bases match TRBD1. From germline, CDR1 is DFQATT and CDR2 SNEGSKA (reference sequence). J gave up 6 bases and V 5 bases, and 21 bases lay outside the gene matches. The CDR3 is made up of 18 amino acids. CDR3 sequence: CSAPSQRQGVYEGDTQYF. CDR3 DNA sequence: TGCAGTGCTCCGTCCCAGCGACAGGGGGTGTATGAAGGGGATACGCAGTATTTT.

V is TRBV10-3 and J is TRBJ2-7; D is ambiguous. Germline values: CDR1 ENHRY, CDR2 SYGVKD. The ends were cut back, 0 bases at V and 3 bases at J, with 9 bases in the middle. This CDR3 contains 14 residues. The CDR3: CAISESAGDYEQYF. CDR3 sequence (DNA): TGTGCCATCAGTGAGTCTGCAGGAGACTACGAGCAGTACTTC.

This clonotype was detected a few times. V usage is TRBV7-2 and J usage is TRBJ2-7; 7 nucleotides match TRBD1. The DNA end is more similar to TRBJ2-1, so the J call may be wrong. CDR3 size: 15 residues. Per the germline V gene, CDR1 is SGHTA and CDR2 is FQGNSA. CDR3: CASSLSRQGWNEQFF. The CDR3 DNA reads TGTGCCAGCAGCTTATCGAGACAGGGTTGGAATGAGCAGTTCTTC.

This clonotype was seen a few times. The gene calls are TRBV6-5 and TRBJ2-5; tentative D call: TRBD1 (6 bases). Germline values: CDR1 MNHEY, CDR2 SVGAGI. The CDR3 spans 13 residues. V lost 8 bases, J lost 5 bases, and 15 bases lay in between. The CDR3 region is CASHNGQGETQYF. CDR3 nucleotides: TGTGCCAGCCACAATGGGCAGGGGGAGACCCAGTACTTC.

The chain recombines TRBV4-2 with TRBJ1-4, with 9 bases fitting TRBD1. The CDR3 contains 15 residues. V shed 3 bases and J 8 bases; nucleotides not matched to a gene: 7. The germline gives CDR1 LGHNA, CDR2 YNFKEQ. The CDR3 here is CASSQQQGAEEKLFF. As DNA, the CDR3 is TGTGCCAGCAGCCAGCAACAGGGGGCGGAAGAAAAACTGTTTTTT.

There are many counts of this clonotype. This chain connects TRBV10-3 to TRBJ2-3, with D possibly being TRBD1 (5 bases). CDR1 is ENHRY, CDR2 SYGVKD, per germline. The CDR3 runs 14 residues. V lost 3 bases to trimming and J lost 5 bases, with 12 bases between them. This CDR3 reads CAISDKGGQDTQYF. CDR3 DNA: TGTGCCATCAGTGACAAAGGCGGACAAGATACGCAGTATTTT.

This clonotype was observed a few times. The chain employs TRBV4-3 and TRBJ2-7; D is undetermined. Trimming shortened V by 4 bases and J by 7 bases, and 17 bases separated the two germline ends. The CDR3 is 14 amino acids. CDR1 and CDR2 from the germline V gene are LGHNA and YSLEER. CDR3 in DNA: TGCGCCAGCAGCCCTCAGAGAGAATCTACGGAGCAGTACTTC. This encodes CASSPQRESTEQYF.

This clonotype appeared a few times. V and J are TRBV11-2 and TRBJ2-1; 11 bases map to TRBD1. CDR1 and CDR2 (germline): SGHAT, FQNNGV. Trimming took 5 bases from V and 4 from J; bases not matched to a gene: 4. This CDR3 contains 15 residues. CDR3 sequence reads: CASSVRDRGYNEQFF. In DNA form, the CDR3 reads TGTGCCAGCAGCGTCCGGGACAGGGGGTACAATGAGCAGTTCTTC.

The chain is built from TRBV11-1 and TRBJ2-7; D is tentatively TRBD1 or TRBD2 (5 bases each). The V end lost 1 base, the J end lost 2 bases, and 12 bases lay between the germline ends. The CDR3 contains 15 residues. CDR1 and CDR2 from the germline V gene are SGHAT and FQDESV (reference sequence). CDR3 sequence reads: CASSLGWDGPYEQYF. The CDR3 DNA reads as TGTGCCAGCAGCTTAGGATGGGACGGCCCCTACGAGCAGTACTTC. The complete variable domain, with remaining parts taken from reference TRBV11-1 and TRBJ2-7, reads EAEVAQSPRYKITEKSQAVAFWCDPISGHATLYWYRQILGQGPELLVQFQDESVVDDSQLPKDRFSAERLKGVDSTLKIQPAELGDSAMYLCASSLGWDGPYEQYFGPGTRLTVT.

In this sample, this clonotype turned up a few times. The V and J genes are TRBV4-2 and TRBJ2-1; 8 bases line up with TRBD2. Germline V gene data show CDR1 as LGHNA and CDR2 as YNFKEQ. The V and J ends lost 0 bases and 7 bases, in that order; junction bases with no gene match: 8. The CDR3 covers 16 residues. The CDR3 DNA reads TGTGCCAGCAGCCAAGATTCAGCGGGAGTCGTAAATGAGCAGTTCTTC. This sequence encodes CASSQDSAGVVNEQFF.